Each of the 18 T cell receptor beta chains below was sequenced from the same sample in a study of shared clonotypes between healthy human individuals (dated by TCRdb to between 2020 and 2021). The library was generated by the immunoSEQ multiplex PCR assay. TCRdb stores this immuneACCESS table with in-frame sequences only. Part of the clones is absent; in the studies checked, under half of the shortfall reflects unresolved V genes, and no reason is known for the rest. For this sample the table gives more than 900,000 clones, of which around 78% were detected only once. The ten top clones hold around 0.6% of the sample. The sequenced material came from memory CD4+ T cells from PBMCs. This sample's cell subset or site label indicates: CD45RA-negative fraction. The receptors come from a man between 18 and 35 years old in good health. Some clones in this sample may be carry-over from other donors' samples.

This clone was counted at least ten times. The chain links TRBV28 to TRBJ2-5; D is undetermined. Per the germline V gene, CDR1 is MDHEN and CDR2 is SYDVKM. The CDR3 runs 12 residues. V was pared by 5 bases and J by 5 bases, with 9 bases between. In nucleotides, the CDR3 is TGTGCCAGCAGTCGCCCAGGCGAGACCCAGTACTTC. Encoded protein: CASSRPGETQYF.

J is TRBJ2-5 and V is TRBV5-6; maybe TRBD2 (5 bases). The CDR3 is 14 amino acids. V was pared by 3 bases and J by 6 bases, with 15 bases between. The V gene's germline CDR1 is SGHDT and CDR2 YYEEEE. CDR3: CASSYRTGSQTQYF. The DNA for the CDR3 is TGTGCCAGCAGCTACCGGACTGGATCGCAGACCCAGTACTTC.

This clone was counted a few times. CDR3 protein: CASSSRDRGDGTEAFF. The CDR3, as DNA: TGTGCCAGCAGCTCCCGGGACAGGGGAGATGGCACTGAAGCTTTCTTT. The rearrangement links TRBV4-2 to TRBJ1-1; TRBD1 agrees at 10 bases. The CDR3 runs 16 residues. Germline values: CDR1 LGHNA, CDR2 YNFKEQ. V was clipped by 5 bases and J by 4 bases; unmatched bases: 10.

For the CDR3, the DNA is TGTGCCAGCAGTGAAGCGGTTGGACAGGTCTTTGGGACCCAGTACTTC. This gives the protein CASSEAVGQVFGTQYF. The chain recombines TRBV2 with TRBJ2-5; TRBD1 matches at 7 bases. This CDR3 has 16 amino acids. The germline CDR1 and CDR2 sequences are SNHLY and FYNNEI. With 0 bases clipped from V and 7 bases from J, the junction kept 11 bases outside the gene matches.

This chain links TRBV7-9 with TRBJ2-5, with TRBD1 matching over 11 bases. V lost 3 bases and J lost 5; bases outside the gene matches: 14. The germline V gene encodes CDR1 SEHNR and CDR2 FQNEAQ (reference sequence). This CDR3 spans 18 amino acids. The CDR3 here is CASSFYTGTGGSRETQYF. CDR3 sequence (DNA): TGTGCCAGCAGCTTTTACACCGGGACAGGGGGTAGTAGGGAGACCCAGTACTTC.

V usage is TRBV6-1 and J usage is TRBJ1-3; D gene uncertain. The CDR3 consists of 17 residues. V lost 0 bases to trimming and J lost 4 bases, with 16 bases between them. CDR1 is MNHNS and CDR2 is SASEGT in the germline V gene. The CDR3 reads CASSEAATLGGGNTIYF. CDR3 nucleotide sequence: TGTGCCAGCAGTGAAGCAGCTACCCTGGGAGGCGGAAACACCATATATTTT.

The chain joins TRBV5-4 to TRBJ1-2, with TRBD1 identical over 8 bases. The CDR3 is 14 residues long. Germline-derived CDR1 and CDR2 are SGHNT and YYREEE (reference sequence). J was trimmed by 7 bases and V by 2 bases; bases with no gene match: 7. CDR3 in DNA: TGTGCCAGCAGCTTACCGGACAGGGTGCGTGGCTACACCTTC. This sequence encodes CASSLPDRVRGYTF.

In DNA, the CDR3 is TGTGCCAGCAGCTTAATGGCGGCCACCTACGAGCAGTACTTC. It codes for CASSLMAATYEQYF. The rearrangement joins TRBV7-2 to TRBJ2-7; no reliable D call. From germline, CDR1 is SGHTA and CDR2 FQGNSA. The V and J ends lost 2 bases and 2 bases respectively, with 10 bases between them. The CDR3 is 14 amino acids.

The chain recombines TRBV7-9 with TRBJ2-5; 15 bases agree with TRBD2. In germline, CDR1 is SEHNR, CDR2 FQNEAQ (reference sequence). V lost 11 bases to trimming and J lost 4 bases; unmatched junction nucleotides: 11. The CDR3 runs to 16 residues. The CDR3 coding sequence is TGTGCCGGAGCCCCGGGACTAGCGGGAGGTGGAGAGACCCAGTACTTC. This sequence encodes CAGAPGLAGGGETQYF.

This chain joins TRBV28 and TRBJ2-7; 10 nucleotides align to TRBD1. Trimming at V came to 5 bases and at J to 6 bases, leaving 10 bases not matched to a gene. CDR1 and CDR2 (germline): MDHEN, SYDVKM. This CDR3 contains 15 residues. The CDR3 bases are TGTGCCAGCAGTCTCCAGGGACAGGGGTCGGGCGAGCAGTACTTC. Translation: CASSLQGQGSGEQYF.

V usage is TRBV2 and J usage is TRBJ2-6; tentatively, D is TRBD1 (6 bases). Looked up from germline, CDR1 is SNHLY and CDR2 is FYNNEI. CDR3 length: 14 residues. Trimming shortened V by 8 bases and J by 1 base, and 9 bases separated the two germline ends. The CDR3 loop is CASGDTSGANVLTF. The DNA of the CDR3 is TGTGCCAGCGGGGACACTTCTGGGGCCAACGTCCTGACTTTC.

V gene TRBV11-3 combines with J gene TRBJ2-3; 7 nucleotides agree with TRBD1. The CDR3 is 14 residues long. Trimming took 4 bases from V and 3 from J; bases not matched to a gene: 4. The germline CDR1 and CDR2 sequences are SGHNT and YENEEA. CDR3 sequence: CASSSTGLTDTQYF. The CDR3 nucleotides read TGTGCCAGCAGCTCGACAGGGTTAACAGATACGCAGTATTTT.

The rearrangement joins TRBV7-9 to TRBJ1-6; the D gene is possibly TRBD1 (5 bases). Germline assignment: CDR1 SEHNR and CDR2 FQNEAQ (reference sequence). CDR3 size: 14 residues. Trimming shortened V by 8 bases and J by 7 bases, and 15 bases separated the two germline ends. Written as DNA, the CDR3 is TGTGCCAGCGAGCTATCGCAGGGCAATTCACCCCTCCACTTT. It specifies CASELSQGNSPLHF.

The DNA for the CDR3 is TGTGCCAGCAGTGGTAGCGGGATCTACGAGCAGTACTTC. Its protein is CASSGSGIYEQYF. The V gene is TRBV27, the J gene TRBJ2-7; 8 bases match TRBD2. CDR3 length: 13 amino acids. The V segment lost 5 bases and the J segment 3 bases; nucleotides outside the gene matches: 3. Germline CDR1 is MNHEY and CDR2 is SMNVEV (reference sequence).

On this clone itself: This may be a read error: a much more frequent sequence differs by one nucleotide. The rearrangement uses TRBV28 and TRBJ1-1; 9 bases map to TRBD1. This CDR3 is built from 12 residues. In germline, CDR1 is MDHEN, CDR2 SYDVKM. CDR3 sequence reads: CASSGTGREASF. The CDR3 DNA is TGTGCCAGCAGCGGGACAGGGCGAGAAGCTTCCTTT.

V usage is TRBV5-1 and J usage is TRBJ2-5; D unclear. The CDR3 consists of 15 residues. V dropped 5 bases and J dropped 2 bases, with 16 bases sitting between them. CDR1 and CDR2 (germline): SGHRS, YFSETQ. CDR3 amino acids: CASRIIPMGQETQYF. The CDR3 coding sequence is TGCGCCAGCAGGATTATCCCCATGGGGCAAGAGACCCAGTACTTC.

This chain uses TRBV21-1 with TRBJ1-3. TRBV21-1 is a pseudogene segment. This CDR3 is 13 amino acids long. The CDR3 reads CASSLWSGNTIYF. The CDR3 coding sequence is TGTGCCAGCAGCCTTTGGTCGGGAAACACCATATATTTT.

The chain links TRBV27 to TRBJ2-7, with D perhaps TRBD1 (5 bases). Deletions cut 6 bases from V and 4 bases from J, with 16 bases between. The germline V gene has CDR1 MNHEY and CDR2 SMNVEV (reference sequence). CDR3 length: 14 amino acids. The CDR3 loop reads CASRLDTNIYEQYF. The CDR3 nucleotides are TGTGCCAGCAGACTGGACACGAACATTTACGAGCAGTACTTC.